A single sample is the source of the 5 T cell receptor beta chains below, sequenced in a study of blood T cell repertoires in COVID-19. The table came from immunoSEQ multiplex PCR; TCRdb's copy has only in-frame clones and leaves some out. The top ten hold 7.5% to 9.5% of the sample, which has fewer than 200,000 clones, 84% seen once. Sample: peripheral blood. Receptor source: a man aged 35-49 years who had recovered from COVID-19.

The J gene is TRBJ1-1, the V gene TRBV24-1; 10 nucleotides align to TRBD1. The CDR3 spans 15 residues. Trimming took 4 bases from V and 2 from J; bases not matched to a gene: 3. Germline lookup yields CDR1 KGHDR and CDR2 SFDVKD. Here the CDR3 reads CATSEGTGDNTEAFF. The CDR3 DNA follows: TGTGCCACCAGTGAAGGGACAGGGGACAACACTGAAGCTTTCTTT.

The genes are TRBV5-1 and TRBJ2-7; possible D gene TRBD1, 5 bases. V was trimmed by 0 bases and J by 5 bases, leaving 6 bases between them. Germline CDR1 and CDR2: SGHRS and YFSETQ. The CDR3 contains 12 residues. CDR3 sequence (DNA): TGCGCCAGCAGCTTGGCGGACAACGAGCAGTACTTC. This codes for CASSLADNEQYF.

The chain uses TRBV4-1 and TRBJ2-3, with TRBD2 as a possible D gene (6 bases). The V and J ends lost 2 bases and 3 bases respectively, with 12 bases between them. Germline V gene lookup returns CDR1 MGHRA and CDR2 YSYEKL. This CDR3 is 15 amino acids long. Here the CDR3 reads CASSQLRGKTDTQYF. The DNA of the CDR3 is TGCGCCAGCAGCCAACTCCGGGGGAAGACAGATACGCAGTATTTT.

This rearrangement joins TRBV7-9 to TRBJ1-2; 12 bases line up with TRBD1. Germline V CDR1 and CDR2: SEHNR, FQNEAQ (reference sequence). The CDR3 is 16 residues long. The ends lost 6 bases at V and 4 bases at J; junction bases unmatched: 9. The DNA for the CDR3 is TGTGCCAGCAGTCCCAACGGGGACAGGGGGCTCTATGGCTACACCTTC. Translating it yields CASSPNGDRGLYGYTF.

This clone was picked up a small number of times. The chain links TRBV30 to TRBJ2-7; D is unresolved. The CDR3 is 16 amino acids. CDR1 and CDR2 from the germline V gene are GTSNPN and SVGIG (reference sequence). V was pared by 0 bases and J by 0 bases, with 15 bases between. The DNA for the CDR3 is TGTGCCTGGAGTGTTGAGGTAGCCGTTAGCTCCTACGAGCAGTACTTC. It codes for CAWSVEVAVSSYEQYF.